The clone carrying this T cell receptor (beta chain) showed up just once. Antigen specificity is unknown. This entry belongs to a study of Ad26.COV2.S vaccination and SARS-CoV-2 variants. Overall study: Once or twice, 56 days apart, Ad26.COV2.S was delivered intramuscularly. Broader study findings: Vaccinees showed greater spike-specific TCR breadth than placebo recipients. Those who received vaccine or placebo ended up with similar non-spike TCR breadth.

The treatment here: about 20 received Ad26.COV2.S at low or high dose, single or two shots; 5 received placebo; per-sample allocation not given. Collection of samples fell on day 63 after the first vaccine or placebo injection. V was shortened by 3 bases and J by 7 bases, with 16 bases between the two germline ends. This CDR3 spans 15 amino acids. CDR1 and CDR2 (germline): SGHAT, FQDESV (reference sequence). Some clones are missing from TCRdb's copy, which holds only in-frame ones; the method was immunoSEQ multiplex PCR. The table has 350,000 to 400,000 clones, over 75% seen once; the top ten hold around 1.8%.

The material was peripheral blood, obtained in a trial of Ad26.COV2.S vaccine versus placebo. This clonotype was sampled from a person between 18 and 65 years old who received the Ad26.COV2.S COVID-19 vaccine or a placebo. The V gene is TRBV11-1, the J gene TRBJ2-1; a possible D gene is TRBD2 (5 bases). The CDR3 DNA follows: TGTGCCAGCAGCTTGGTACTAGGTATAGGTAATGAGCAGTTCTTC. Encoded protein: CASSLVLGIGNEQFF.